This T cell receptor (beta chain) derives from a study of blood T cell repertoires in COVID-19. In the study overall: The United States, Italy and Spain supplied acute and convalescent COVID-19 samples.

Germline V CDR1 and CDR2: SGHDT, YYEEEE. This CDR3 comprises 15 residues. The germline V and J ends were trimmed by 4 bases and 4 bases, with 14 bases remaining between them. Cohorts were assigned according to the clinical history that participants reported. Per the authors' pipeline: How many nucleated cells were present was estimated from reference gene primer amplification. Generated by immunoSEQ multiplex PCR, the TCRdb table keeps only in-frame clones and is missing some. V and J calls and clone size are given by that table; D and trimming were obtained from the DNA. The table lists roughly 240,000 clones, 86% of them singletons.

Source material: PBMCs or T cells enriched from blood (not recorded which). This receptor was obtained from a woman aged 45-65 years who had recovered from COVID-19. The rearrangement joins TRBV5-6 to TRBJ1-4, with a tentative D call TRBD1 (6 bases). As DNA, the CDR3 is TGTGCCAGCAGCCCTCGGACAGCGTATAATGAAAAACTGTTTTTT. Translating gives CASSPRTAYNEKLFF.